These 13 T cell receptor beta chains were all obtained from the same sample, sequenced in a study of shared clonotypes between healthy human individuals (TCRdb year 2020). Receptor amplification or capture employed the immunoSEQ multiplex PCR assay. TCRdb retrieved this table from immuneACCESS and kept in-frame rearrangements only. Not all clones are present; in checked studies, unresolved V genes account for under half, and no reason is known for the remainder. The sample contains over a million clones, approximately 80% of them found a single time. The top ten clonotypes cover 0.6% to 0.75% of the sample. Material: memory CD4+ T cells from PBMCs. The cell subset or site label, read with the paper, signifies: CD45RA-negative fraction. Receptors originate from a man aged 18 to 29 in good health. Some clones in this sample may be carry-over from other donors' samples.

This sequence joins TRBV30 and TRBJ1-2; possibly TRBD1 for D (5 bases). This CDR3 is built from 13 residues. In germline, CDR1 is GTSNPN, CDR2 SVGIG (reference sequence). V lost 3 bases and J lost 7, with 15 bases in between. CDR3: CAWSRVGAGGYTF. For the CDR3, the DNA is TGTGCCTGGAGCCGAGTAGGGGCTGGTGGCTACACCTTC.

The rearrangement links TRBV27 to TRBJ1-1; weak D call: TRBD1 (6 bases). This CDR3 is 14 amino acids long. V shed 0 bases and J shed 2 bases, with 7 bases lying between them. CDR1 is MNHEY and CDR2 is SMNVEV in the germline V gene (reference sequence). The CDR3 loop reads CASSLSGANTEAFF. CDR3 in DNA: TGTGCCAGCAGTTTATCGGGGGCAAACACTGAAGCTTTCTTT.

The J gene is TRBJ2-3, the V gene TRBV19; D gene uncertain. Trimming cost V 5 bases and J 0 bases, with 12 bases left between them. Germline CDR1 LNHDA, CDR2 SQIVND (reference sequence). This CDR3 has 15 residues. The CDR3 coding sequence is TGTGCCAGTAGTCGAGACGGGCCTAGCACAGATACGCAGTATTTT. Translated, it gives CASSRDGPSTDTQYF.

This clone was seen at least ten times. The chain recombines TRBV7-2 with TRBJ1-2, with D tentatively TRBD1 (5 bases). Looked up from germline, CDR1 is SGHTA and CDR2 is FQGNSA. With 1 base removed from V and 3 bases from J, the gap between germline ends came to 12 bases. The CDR3 extends over 15 amino acids. The chain's CDR3 is CASSLGAGPYYGYTF. The CDR3 DNA sequence: TGTGCCAGCAGCTTAGGGGCAGGGCCGTACTATGGCTACACCTTC.

This rearrangement joins TRBV7-2 to TRBJ2-7; D tentatively fits TRBD1 or TRBD2 (5 bases each). V was pared by 7 bases and J by 4 bases, with 20 bases between. The CDR3 length is 15 residues. Germline V CDR1 and CDR2: SGHTA, FQGNSA. CDR3 region: CASTEGQGAWYEQYF. Here the CDR3 DNA reads TGTGCCAGCACCGAGGGCCAAGGGGCTTGGTACGAGCAGTACTTC. The variable domain in full, with the rest retrieved from reference TRBV7-2 and TRBJ2-7, is GAGVSQSPSNKVTEKGKDVELRCDPISGHTALYWYRQSLGQGLEFLIYFQGNSAPDKSGLPSDRFSAERTGGSVSTLTIQRTQQEDSAVYLCASTEGQGAWYEQYFGPGTRLTVT.

This chain uses TRBV7-2 with TRBJ2-3; unclear D gene. The germline CDR1 and CDR2 sequences are SGHTA and FQGNSA. CDR3 length: 12 residues. Trimming cost V 5 bases and J 5 bases, with 8 bases left between them. CDR3 nucleotides: TGTGCCAGCAGCGCCGTTTTAGATACGCAGTATTTT. This codes for CASSAVLDTQYF.

This chain links TRBV4-3 with TRBJ2-3; D uncertain. The CDR3 spans 14 residues. Germline lookup yields CDR1 LGHNA and CDR2 YSLEER. Between the trimmed V and J ends, which lost 0 bases and 0 bases, there was a span of 4 bases. CDR3 DNA: TGCGCCAGCAGCCAAGAGACTAGCACAGATACGCAGTATTTT. Translating gives CASSQETSTDTQYF.

This clone was recorded only once. V is TRBV28 and J is TRBJ2-1; TRBD2 aligns across 7 bases. This CDR3 has 11 residues. After removal of 6 bases from V and 15 bases from J, the junction contained 8 bases not matched to a gene. Germline CDR1 MDHEN, CDR2 SYDVKM. CDR3 amino acids: CASSPFSGLFF. DNA for the CDR3: TGTGCCAGCAGCCCTTTTAGCGGGCTGTTCTTC.

Turning to this clone: At one end, the junction sequence differs from germline, possibly due to a read error. The chain joins TRBV2 to TRBJ2-1; tentatively, D is TRBD1 (5 bases). The CDR3 consists of 14 residues. The germline V gene has CDR1 SNHLY and CDR2 FYNNEI. The CDR3 sequence: CAGRANKSYNEQFF. The CDR3 nucleotides are TGTGCCGGCAGGGCGAACAAGTCCTACAATGAGCAGTTCTTC.

Points on this clone: Other DNA sequences from this sample encode an identical CDR3 as well. V gene TRBV29-1 combines with J gene TRBJ1-2; no clear D gene. V lost 3 bases, J lost 2 bases, and 4 bases lay in between. Germline V gives CDR1 SQVTM, CDR2 ANQGSEA. There are 11 residues in the CDR3. The CDR3: CSVDLNYGYTF. In DNA form, the CDR3 reads TGCAGCGTTGACTTGAACTATGGCTACACCTTC.

The chain is built from TRBV7-9 and TRBJ2-2; D gene ambiguous. The germline V gene encodes CDR1 SEHNR and CDR2 FQNEAQ (reference sequence). The CDR3 sequence is 16 residues long. The V and J ends lost 4 bases and 3 bases respectively, with 15 bases between them. In DNA form, the CDR3 reads TGTGCCAGCAGCTCCCCGGGCAGGATATACACCGGGGAGCTGTTTTTT. It specifies CASSSPGRIYTGELFF.

Details on this clone: This sequence is one base from a far larger clone and is likely a read error. The chain joins TRBV25-1 to TRBJ2-7, with 7 positions matching TRBD1. CDR3 length: 14 amino acids. Germline assignment: CDR1 MGHDK and CDR2 SYGVNS. J was trimmed by 0 bases and V by 4 bases; bases with no gene match: 3. The CDR3 bases are TGTGCCAGCAGTGTGGCAGGGGGCTCCTACGAGCAGTACTTC. Its translation: CASSVAGGSYEQYF.

The chain carries TRBV7-8 and TRBJ2-7, with D possibly matching TRBD2 (5 bases). The CDR3 totals 15 residues. Per the germline V gene, CDR1 is SGHVS and CDR2 is FQNEAQ. V was trimmed by 5 bases and J by 7 bases, leaving 21 bases between them. The DNA of the CDR3 is TGTGCCAGCAGCCAAGGCGGCGGGCTAGGTTGGGAGCAGTACTTC. Protein sequence: CASSQGGGLGWEQYF.